Shown below are 2 T cell receptor beta chains from a single sample sequenced in a study of cytomegalovirus exposure and HLA in healthy donors. The study ran its PCR with 60 Vbeta and 13 Jbeta primers. Sequencing was performed with immunoSEQ multiplex PCR; in TCRdb, only in-frame clones are kept and a portion is missing. Among about 150,000 clones listed, around four fifths were seen once. Sequencing was carried out using PBMCs. Receptors originate from a woman in her 30s in good health and CMV-seropositive.

The V gene is TRBV6-1, the J gene TRBJ1-5; D perhaps matches TRBD1 (6 bases). V dropped 8 bases and J dropped 2 bases, with 16 bases sitting between them. CDR1 MNHNS and CDR2 SASEGT come from the germline V gene. This CDR3 has 15 amino acids. The CDR3 DNA reads as TGTGCCAGCCGGGGGGCAGGCGGGGGCAATCAGCCCCAGCATTTT. As protein: CASRGAGGGNQPQHF.

V gene TRBV28 combines with J gene TRBJ1-5; TRBD1 might be the D (6 bases). Germline V gene sequence: CDR1 MDHEN, CDR2 SYDVKM. The CDR3 sequence is 16 residues long. V was shortened by 6 bases and J by 4 bases, with 19 bases between the two germline ends. This CDR3 reads CASRWGTGFMNQPQHF. The CDR3 DNA reads as TGTGCCAGCAGGTGGGGAACAGGGTTCATGAATCAGCCCCAGCATTTT.